This T cell receptor beta chain appears in the sequencing data of a study of T-cell memory formation after mild COVID-19. The CDR3 covers 15 residues. Germline loops: CDR1 SGHTA, CDR2 FQGNSA. V lost 5 bases to trimming and J lost 7 bases; unmatched junction nucleotides: 11. One entry per CDR3 protein results from TCRdb running MiXCR on the 5' RACE reads. Here the sample spans 120,000 to 150,000 distinct CDR3 sequences, around 21% being singletons. This sequence originates from an adult woman who had mild COVID-19 (a few samples of this study predate the infection). Cell type and time point are not known. The sequenced sample consisted of PBMCs or a T cell subset sorted from them (not recorded which). The rearrangement joins TRBV7-2 to TRBJ1-5; TRBD1 matches 7 bases. CDR3 residues: CASSRSRQGGQPQHF. CDR3 nucleotides: TGTGCCAGCAGCCGCTCTCGACAGGGAGGACAGCCCCAGCATTTT. Supplemented by reference TRBV7-2 and TRBJ1-5, the full variable domain reads GAGVSQSPSNKVTEKGKDVELRCDPISGHTALYWYRQSLGQGLEFLIYFQGNSAPDKSGLPSDRFSAERTGGSVSTLTIQRTQQEDSAVYLCASSRSRQGGQPQHFGDGTRLSIL.